Detailed here is one T cell receptor beta chain. The data were taken from a study of blood T cell repertoires in COVID-19. Here immunoSEQ multiplex PCR was the method, and the copy in TCRdb shows in-frame clones only, minus some. The sample gives 540,000 or so clones, about 88% of which show up once; less than 9% is in the top ten. V was shortened by 4 bases and J by 3 bases, with 7 bases between the two germline ends. CDR1 is SQVTM and CDR2 is ANQGSEA in the germline V gene. This CDR3 has 11 residues. The sample comprised peripheral blood. The receptor's source is a woman aged 50 to 60 with COVID-19, enrolled during active disease. V usage is TRBV29-1 and J usage is TRBJ2-7, with D unclear. The DNA for the CDR3 is TGCAGCGTTGTGACAATCTACGAGCAGTACTTC. This codes for CSVVTIYEQYF.